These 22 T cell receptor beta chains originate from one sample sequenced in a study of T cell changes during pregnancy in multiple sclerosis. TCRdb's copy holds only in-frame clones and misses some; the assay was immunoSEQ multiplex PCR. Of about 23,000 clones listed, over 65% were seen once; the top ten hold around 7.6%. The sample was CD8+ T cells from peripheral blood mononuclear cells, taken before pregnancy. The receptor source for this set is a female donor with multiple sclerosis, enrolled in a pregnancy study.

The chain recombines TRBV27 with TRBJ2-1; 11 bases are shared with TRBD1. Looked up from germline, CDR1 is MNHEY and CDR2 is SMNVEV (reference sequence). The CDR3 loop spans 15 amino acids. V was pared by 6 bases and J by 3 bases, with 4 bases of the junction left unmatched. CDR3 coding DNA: TGTGCCAGCAGACTTGGGACAGGGGGCTACAATGAGCAGTTCTTC. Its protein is CASRLGTGGYNEQFF.

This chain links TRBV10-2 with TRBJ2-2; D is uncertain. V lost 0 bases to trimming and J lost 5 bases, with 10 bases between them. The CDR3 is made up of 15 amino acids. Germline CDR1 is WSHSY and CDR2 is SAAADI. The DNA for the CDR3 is TGCGCCAGCAGTGAGTCTTTTGGAGAAACCGGGGAGCTGTTTTTT. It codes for CASSESFGETGELFF.

CDR3 residues: CASSRVNRDRGTEAFF. In nucleotides, the CDR3 is TGTGCCAGCAGCCGAGTCAACCGGGATCGGGGCACTGAAGCTTTCTTT. The chain is built from TRBV7-9 and TRBJ1-1; D is undetermined. Germline CDR1 SEHNR, CDR2 FQNEAQ (reference sequence). The CDR3 consists of 16 residues. V was pared by 5 bases and J by 4 bases, with 20 bases between.

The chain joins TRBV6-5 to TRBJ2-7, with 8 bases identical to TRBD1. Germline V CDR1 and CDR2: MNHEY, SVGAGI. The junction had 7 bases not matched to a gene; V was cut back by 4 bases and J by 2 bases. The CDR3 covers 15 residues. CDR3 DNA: TGTGCCAGCAGTTTCCGGGACAGGCCGACCTACGAGCAGTACTTC. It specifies CASSFRDRPTYEQYF.

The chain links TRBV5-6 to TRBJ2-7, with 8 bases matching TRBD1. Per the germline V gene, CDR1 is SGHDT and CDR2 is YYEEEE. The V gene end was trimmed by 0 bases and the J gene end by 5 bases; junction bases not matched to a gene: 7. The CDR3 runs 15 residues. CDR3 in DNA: TGTGCCAGCAGCTTGGCTGGCAGGGGGCCCCACGAGCAGTACTTC. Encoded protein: CASSLAGRGPHEQYF.

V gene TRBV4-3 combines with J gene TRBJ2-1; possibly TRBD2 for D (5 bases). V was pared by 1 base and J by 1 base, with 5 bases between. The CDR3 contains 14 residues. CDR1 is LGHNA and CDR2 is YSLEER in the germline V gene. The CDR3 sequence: CASSQGGSYNEQFF. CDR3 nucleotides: TGCGCCAGCAGCCAAGGAGGGTCCTACAATGAGCAGTTCTTC.

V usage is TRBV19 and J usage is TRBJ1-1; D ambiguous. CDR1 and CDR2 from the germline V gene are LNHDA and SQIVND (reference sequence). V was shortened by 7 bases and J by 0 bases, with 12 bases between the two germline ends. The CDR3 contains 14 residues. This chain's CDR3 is CASKVEGLNTEAFF. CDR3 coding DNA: TGTGCCAGTAAGGTGGAGGGATTGAACACTGAAGCTTTCTTT.

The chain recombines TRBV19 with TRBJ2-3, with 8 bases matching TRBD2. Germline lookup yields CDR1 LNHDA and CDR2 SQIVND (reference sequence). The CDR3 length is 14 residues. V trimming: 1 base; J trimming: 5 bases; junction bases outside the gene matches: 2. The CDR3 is CASSIAGGRDTQYF. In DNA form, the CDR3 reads TGTGCCAGTAGTATAGCGGGAGGGAGAGATACGCAGTATTTT.

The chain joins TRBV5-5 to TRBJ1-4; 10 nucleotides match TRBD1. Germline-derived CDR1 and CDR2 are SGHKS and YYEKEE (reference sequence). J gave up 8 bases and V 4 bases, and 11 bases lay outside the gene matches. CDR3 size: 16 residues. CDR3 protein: CASSQPGQGRGEKLFF. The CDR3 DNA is TGTGCCAGCAGCCAGCCGGGACAGGGGCGAGGGGAAAAACTGTTTTTT.

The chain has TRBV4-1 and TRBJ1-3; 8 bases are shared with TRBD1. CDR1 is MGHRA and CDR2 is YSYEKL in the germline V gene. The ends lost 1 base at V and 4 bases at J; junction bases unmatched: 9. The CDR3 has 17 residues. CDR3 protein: CASSQAPQGALGNTIYF. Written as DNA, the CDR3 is TGCGCCAGCAGCCAAGCTCCGCAGGGGGCGTTGGGAAACACCATATATTTT.

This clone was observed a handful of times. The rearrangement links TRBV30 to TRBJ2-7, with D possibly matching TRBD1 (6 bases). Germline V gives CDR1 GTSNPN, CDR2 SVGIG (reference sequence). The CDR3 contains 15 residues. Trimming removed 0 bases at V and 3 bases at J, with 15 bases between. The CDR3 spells CAWSVSPGVDYEQYF. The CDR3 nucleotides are TGTGCCTGGAGTGTAAGCCCAGGGGTAGACTACGAGCAGTACTTC.

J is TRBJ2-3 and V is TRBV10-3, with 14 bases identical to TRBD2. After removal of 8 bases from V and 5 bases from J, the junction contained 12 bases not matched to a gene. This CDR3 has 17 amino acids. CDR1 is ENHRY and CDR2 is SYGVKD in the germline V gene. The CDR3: CAIGTPGTSGRRDTQYF. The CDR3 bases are TGTGCCATCGGGACACCCGGGACTAGCGGGAGAAGAGATACGCAGTATTTT.

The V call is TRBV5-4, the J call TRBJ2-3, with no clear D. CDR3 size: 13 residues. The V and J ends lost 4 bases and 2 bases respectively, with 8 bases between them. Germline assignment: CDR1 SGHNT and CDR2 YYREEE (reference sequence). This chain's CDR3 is CASSREPTDTQYF. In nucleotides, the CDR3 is TGTGCCAGCAGCCGCGAACCCACAGATACGCAGTATTTT.

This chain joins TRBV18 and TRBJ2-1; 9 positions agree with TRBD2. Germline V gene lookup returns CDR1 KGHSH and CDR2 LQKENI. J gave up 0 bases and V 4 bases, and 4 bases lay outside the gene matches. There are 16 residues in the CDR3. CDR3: CASSLTSGSSYNEQFF. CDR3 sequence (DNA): TGTGCCAGCTCACTGACTAGCGGCAGCTCCTACAATGAGCAGTTCTTC.

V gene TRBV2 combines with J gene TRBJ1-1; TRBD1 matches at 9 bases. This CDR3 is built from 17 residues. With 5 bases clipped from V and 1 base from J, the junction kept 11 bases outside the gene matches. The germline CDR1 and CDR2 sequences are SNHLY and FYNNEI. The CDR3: CASSSPGQGRRNTEAFF. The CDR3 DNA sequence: TGTGCCAGCAGTTCCCCCGGACAGGGGCGGAGGAACACTGAAGCTTTCTTT.

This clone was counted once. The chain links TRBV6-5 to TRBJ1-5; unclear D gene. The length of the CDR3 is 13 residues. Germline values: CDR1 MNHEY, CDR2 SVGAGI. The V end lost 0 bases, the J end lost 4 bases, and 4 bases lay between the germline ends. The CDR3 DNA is TGTGCCAGCAGTTACTCTCTAAATCAGCCCCAGCATTTT. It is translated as CASSYSLNQPQHF.

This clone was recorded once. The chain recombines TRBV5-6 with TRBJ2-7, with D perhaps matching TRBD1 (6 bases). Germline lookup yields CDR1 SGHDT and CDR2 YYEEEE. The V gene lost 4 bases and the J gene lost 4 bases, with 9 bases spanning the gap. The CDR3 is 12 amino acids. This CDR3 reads CASSAQGYEQYF. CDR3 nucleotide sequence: TGTGCCAGCAGCGCACAGGGATACGAGCAGTACTTC. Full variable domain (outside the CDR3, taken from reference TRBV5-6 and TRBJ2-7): DAGVTQSPTHLIKTRGQQVTLRCSPKSGHDTVSWYQQALGQGPQFIFQYYEEEERQRGNFPDRFSGHQFPNYSSELNVNALLLGDSALYLCASSAQGYEQYFGPGTRLTVT.

CDR3 DNA sequence: TGTGCCAGTAGTCATGACTGGTATGGCTACACCTTC. As protein: CASSHDWYGYTF. The V gene is TRBV19, the J gene TRBJ1-2, with D uncertain. The V gene's germline CDR1 is LNHDA and CDR2 SQIVND (reference sequence). This CDR3 spans 12 amino acids. The V and J ends lost 5 bases and 5 bases respectively, with 9 bases between them.

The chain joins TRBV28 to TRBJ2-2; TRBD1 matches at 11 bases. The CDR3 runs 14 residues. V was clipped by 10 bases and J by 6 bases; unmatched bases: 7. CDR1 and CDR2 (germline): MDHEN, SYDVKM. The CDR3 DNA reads TGTGCCACCCCGGACAGGGGGCGCCCCGGGGAGCTGTTTTTT. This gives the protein CATPDRGRPGELFF.

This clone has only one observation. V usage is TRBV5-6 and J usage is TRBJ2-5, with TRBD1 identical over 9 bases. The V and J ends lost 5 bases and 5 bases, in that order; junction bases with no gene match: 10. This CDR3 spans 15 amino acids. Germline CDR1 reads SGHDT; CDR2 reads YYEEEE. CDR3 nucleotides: TGTGCCAGCAGTTCCGGGACAGGGCGCGGGGAGACCCAGTACTTC. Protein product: CASSSGTGRGETQYF.

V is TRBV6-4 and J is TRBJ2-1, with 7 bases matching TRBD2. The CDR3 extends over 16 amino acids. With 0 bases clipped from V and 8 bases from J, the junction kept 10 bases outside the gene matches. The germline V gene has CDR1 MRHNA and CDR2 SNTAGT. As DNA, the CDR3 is TGTGCCAGCAGTGACTCGAGCACTAGCGAGGTGGATGAGCAGTTCTTC. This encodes CASSDSSTSEVDEQFF.

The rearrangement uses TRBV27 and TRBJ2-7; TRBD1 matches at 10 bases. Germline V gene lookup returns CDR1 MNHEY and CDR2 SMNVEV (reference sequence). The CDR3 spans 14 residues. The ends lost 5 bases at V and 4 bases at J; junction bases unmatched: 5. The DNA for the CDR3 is TGTGCCAGCAGTCTAGGACAGGGGGTTTACGAGCAGTACTTC. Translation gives CASSLGQGVYEQYF.